These 3 T cell receptor beta chains came from one sample sequenced in a study of HIV-infected patients and healthy controls. All unsorted peripheral T cells were captured because whole blood was used without fractionation. Reverse transcription used 450 to 650 ng RNA and constant-region primers for alpha and beta. Using multiplexing indices, alpha and beta chain libraries were generated apart by chain-specific third strand synthesis. TCRdb re-derived calls from the 5' RACE reads in MiXCR, one entry per CDR3 protein. The sample includes under 20,000 distinct CDR3 sequences, about 8.9% seen only once; the top ten take approximately 2.5%. The sample taken for sequencing was blood. These TCRs come from an adult in good health.

This clonotype was recorded many times. This rearrangement joins TRBV3-1 to TRBJ2-3, with 11 bases aligning to TRBD2. Germline assignment: CDR1 LGHDT and CDR2 YNNKEL (reference sequence). The CDR3 extends over 15 amino acids. J gave up 6 bases and V 6 bases, and 8 bases lay outside the gene matches. CDR3 protein: CASRQRLAGSDTQYF. CDR3 DNA: TGTGCCAGCAGGCAACGACTAGCGGGGAGTGATACGCAGTATTTT.

In this sample, this clonotype is medium-sized (0.01 to 0.1%). The chain employs TRBV28 and TRBJ2-1; tentative D call: TRBD2 (6 bases). V lost 4 bases, J lost 8 bases, and 18 bases lay in between. The CDR3 has 15 amino acids. CDR1 and CDR2 (germline): MDHEN, SYDVKM. The CDR3 reads CASSSPGLLQDEQFF. For the CDR3, the DNA is TGTGCCAGCAGTTCCCCGGGACTTCTACAAGATGAGCAGTTCTTC.

In its sample, this clonotype was seen many times. The chain has TRBV15 and TRBJ2-7; D remains ambiguous. Germline V CDR1 and CDR2: LNHNV, YYDKDF (reference sequence). CDR3 size: 13 residues. Trimming left V 1 base short and J 2 bases short, with 6 bases between. This CDR3 is CATSRGRTYEQYF. As DNA, the CDR3 is TGTGCCACCAGCAGAGGACGAACCTACGAGCAGTACTTC.